The next 27 T cell receptor beta chains were all read from a single sample in a study of cytomegalovirus exposure and HLA in healthy donors. Use of 60 Vbeta and 13 Jbeta primers characterized the PCR. The assay was immunoSEQ multiplex PCR, and TCRdb's table has in-frame clones only and misses some. The table lists about 150,000 clones, approximately 84% of them singletons. The specimen was PBMCs. All receptors come from a woman younger than 35 in good health and CMV-seronegative.

As to this clone: It is likely a read error, because the conserved phenylalanine at the end of the CDR3 is missing. The V and J genes are TRBV9 and TRBJ2-7; D possibly corresponds to TRBD1 (6 bases). V dropped 0 bases and J dropped 7 bases, with 20 bases sitting between them. Germline CDR1 is SGDLS and CDR2 is YYNGEE. The CDR3 length is 16 residues. The CDR3 loop reads CASSVDSRVRGQEQYL. CDR3 DNA: TGTGCCAGCAGCGTAGACTCAAGGGTCAGGGGTCAGGAGCAGTACCTC.

The chain links TRBV19 to TRBJ1-6, with D possibly TRBD1 on 6 matching bases. Germline V gene lookup returns CDR1 LNHDA and CDR2 SQIVND (reference sequence). Deletions cut 3 bases from V and 6 bases from J, with 15 bases between. The CDR3 has 16 residues. CDR3 protein: CASSIEGTTFNSPLHF. As DNA, the CDR3 is TGTGCCAGTAGTATCGAAGGGACAACTTTTAATTCACCCCTCCACTTT. Filled out from reference TRBV19 and TRBJ1-6, the complete variable domain reads DGGITQSPKYLFRKEGQNVTLSCEQNLNHDAMYWYRQDPGQGLRLIYYSQIVNDFQKGDIAEGYSVSREKKESFPLTVTSAQKNPTAFYLCASSIEGTTFNSPLHFGNGTRLTVT.

Written as DNA, the CDR3 is TGTGCCAGTGTGGGACTCCCCGGCAATCAGCCCCAGCATTTT. Amino acid sequence: CASVGLPGNQPQHF. The chain links TRBV6-6 to TRBJ1-5, with a weak D call TRBD1 (5 bases). Trimming removed 9 bases at V and 2 bases at J, with 14 bases between. The germline gives CDR1 MNHNY, CDR2 SVGAGI (reference sequence). The CDR3 consists of 14 residues.

This rearrangement joins TRBV4-3 to TRBJ2-3; 8 bases match TRBD2. Looked up from germline, CDR1 is LGHNA and CDR2 is YSLEER. Unmatched junction bases numbered 6, after V lost 0 bases and J lost 4 bases. This CDR3 is 16 amino acids long. CDR3 protein: CASSQDAAGVADTQYF. The CDR3 DNA is TGCGCCAGCAGCCAAGATGCAGCGGGAGTCGCAGATACGCAGTATTTT.

A few counts support this clone. The chain employs TRBV19 and TRBJ2-3; 10 nucleotides agree with TRBD2. The CDR3 is 14 amino acids. The V gene's germline CDR1 is LNHDA and CDR2 SQIVND (reference sequence). With V trimmed by 5 bases and J by 7 bases, 6 bases remained unmatched. CDR3 region: CASSPGTSANTQYF. The CDR3 DNA sequence: TGTGCCAGTAGTCCAGGGACTAGCGCAAATACGCAGTATTTT.

The chain combines TRBV10-3 with TRBJ2-2; 7 positions match TRBD1. V shed 7 bases and J 5 bases; nucleotides not matched to a gene: 7. Looked up from germline, CDR1 is ENHRY and CDR2 is SYGVKD. The CDR3 is 14 amino acids. CDR3 loop: CAIKEGAETGELFF. The CDR3 DNA reads TGTGCCATCAAAGAGGGGGCCGAAACCGGGGAGCTGTTTTTT.

This sequence joins TRBV29-1 and TRBJ1-5, with TRBD1 matching over 8 bases. Germline V lookup: CDR1 SQVTM, CDR2 ANQGSEA. V dropped 7 bases and J dropped 7; count of bases not matched to a gene: 6. This CDR3 spans 12 amino acids. The CDR3 here is CSAGQGRQPQHF. DNA for the CDR3: TGCAGCGCTGGACAGGGAAGGCAGCCCCAGCATTTT.

V is TRBV28 and J is TRBJ2-7, with D uncertain. Per the germline V gene, CDR1 is MDHEN and CDR2 is SYDVKM. This CDR3 region has 15 residues. V dropped 6 bases and J dropped 5 bases, with 20 bases sitting between them. The CDR3 loop reads CASRRSGRLWHEQYF. Here the CDR3 DNA reads TGTGCCAGCAGGCGATCAGGCCGGTTGTGGCACGAGCAGTACTTC.

The CDR3 nucleotides are TGTGCCAGCAGCTTAGGGACAGTACACTCCTACGAGCAGTACTTC. Its translation: CASSLGTVHSYEQYF. The V and J genes are TRBV7-2 and TRBJ2-7; D may be TRBD1 (6 bases). CDR3 length equals 15 residues. V lost 1 base, J lost 0 bases, and 10 bases lay in between. The germline V gene encodes CDR1 SGHTA and CDR2 FQGNSA. The variable domain in full, completed from reference TRBV7-2 and TRBJ2-7, reads GAGVSQSPSNKVTEKGKDVELRCDPISGHTALYWYRQSLGQGLEFLIYFQGNSAPDKSGLPSDRFSAERTGGSVSTLTIQRTQQEDSAVYLCASSLGTVHSYEQYFGPGTRLTVT.

As DNA, the CDR3 is TGTGCCAGTAGTTTCCGGGACACGCACGAAAAACTGTTTTTT. Protein product: CASSFRDTHEKLFF. The gene calls are TRBV19 and TRBJ1-4, with D perhaps TRBD1 (6 bases). Looked up from germline, CDR1 is LNHDA and CDR2 is SQIVND (reference sequence). Deletions cut 5 bases from V and 8 bases from J, with 15 bases between. The CDR3 sequence is 14 residues long. Combining the CDR3 with reference TRBV19 and TRBJ1-4 gives the whole variable domain DGGITQSPKYLFRKEGQNVTLSCEQNLNHDAMYWYRQDPGQGLRLIYYSQIVNDFQKGDIAEGYSVSREKKESFPLTVTSAQKNPTAFYLCASSFRDTHEKLFFGSGTQLSVL.

The chain links TRBV5-1 to TRBJ1-2; 7 nucleotides align to TRBD1. Trimming removed 1 base from V and 3 bases from J; junction bases left unmatched: 9. The CDR3 contains 16 residues. CDR1 and CDR2 from the germline V gene are SGHRS and YFSETQ. CDR3 residues: CASSLSKGQLHYGYTF. The CDR3 DNA follows: TGCGCCAGCAGCTTGAGTAAGGGACAGCTTCACTATGGCTACACCTTC.

The chain is built from TRBV4-3 and TRBJ1-3; D is uncertain. Germline-derived CDR1 and CDR2 are LGHNA and YSLEER. CDR3 length: 14 amino acids. Trimming pared 0 bases from V and 2 bases from J, leaving 5 bases between. The CDR3 spells CASSQELTGNTIYF. The CDR3 DNA sequence: TGCGCCAGCAGCCAAGAACTCACTGGAAACACCATATATTTT.

The chain links TRBV5-4 to TRBJ2-3, with TRBD2 as a possible D gene (7 bases). CDR1 SGHNT and CDR2 YYREEE come from the germline V gene (reference sequence). V lost 0 bases, J lost 1 base, and 9 bases lay in between. CDR3 size: 15 residues. The CDR3 loop is CASSLGGGGTDTQYF. The CDR3 DNA follows: TGTGCCAGCAGCTTGGGGGGGGGCGGCACAGATACGCAGTATTTT. The full variable domain, completed using reference TRBV5-4 and TRBJ2-3, is ETGVTQSPTHLIKTRGQQVTLRCSSQSGHNTVSWYQQALGQGPQFIFQYYREEENGRGNFPPRFSGLQFPNYSSELNVNALELDDSALYLCASSLGGGGTDTQYFGPGTRLTVL.

The sample holds a few counts of this clone. The CDR3 is CASSGGGGDSYEQYF. The CDR3 bases are TGTGCCAGCAGTGGTGGGGGAGGGGACTCCTACGAGCAGTACTTC. J is TRBJ2-7 and V is TRBV27, with TRBD2 identical over 7 bases. The germline gives CDR1 MNHEY, CDR2 SMNVEV (reference sequence). This CDR3 region has 15 residues. The V and J ends lost 5 bases and 0 bases, in that order; junction bases with no gene match: 7.

This clone was recorded only once. One end of the junction is discordant with germline, which a read error may explain. The chain joins TRBV2 to TRBJ1-5, with D tentatively TRBD1 (6 bases). Germline loops: CDR1 SNHLY, CDR2 FYNNEI. CDR3 length: 16 amino acids. The CDR3 protein is CASSEYRTVSDQPQHF. As DNA, the CDR3 is TGTGCCAGCAGTGAATATAGGACAGTTAGCGATCAGCCCCAGCATTTT.

The chain joins TRBV5-4 to TRBJ2-7, with TRBD1 identical over 9 bases. The CDR3 sequence is 15 residues long. CDR1 and CDR2 from the germline V gene are SGHNT and YYREEE (reference sequence). V gave up 3 bases and J gave up 4 bases; unmatched junction bases: 8. The DNA of the CDR3 is TGTGCCAGCAGCTCTTACCCCGGGACAGGGTACGAGCAGTACTTC. Amino acid sequence: CASSSYPGTGYEQYF.

The chain links TRBV19 to TRBJ1-5, with TRBD1 matching over 10 bases. This CDR3 is built from 17 residues. Unmatched junction bases numbered 12, after V lost 9 bases and J lost 1 base. Germline V gene sequence: CDR1 LNHDA, CDR2 SQIVND (reference sequence). The CDR3, as DNA: TGTGCCAGCAGACGGGACAGGGGAAGTCGAAGCAATCAGCCCCAGCATTTT. This sequence encodes CASRRDRGSRSNQPQHF.

The V and J genes are TRBV27 and TRBJ2-1; the D gene is possibly TRBD1 (5 bases). Between the trimmed V and J ends, which lost 5 bases and 4 bases, there was a span of 9 bases. This CDR3 contains 13 residues. CDR1 and CDR2 (germline): MNHEY, SMNVEV (reference sequence). Here the CDR3 DNA reads TGTGCCAGCAGTCTAACAGGATACAATGAGCAGTTCTTC. It encodes CASSLTGYNEQFF.

The rearrangement joins TRBV6-1 to TRBJ1-2; D uncertain. In germline, CDR1 is MNHNS, CDR2 SASEGT. V was trimmed by 5 bases and J by 0 bases, leaving 13 bases between them. The CDR3 extends over 15 amino acids. The DNA of the CDR3 is TGTGCCAGCAGTTCCGGTCCAGGTGCTAACTATGGCTACACCTTC. Protein product: CASSSGPGANYGYTF.

Notes on this clone: In the same sample, other DNA sequences code for this CDR3. V and J are TRBV5-1 and TRBJ2-7, with D possibly TRBD1 on 5 matching bases. V lost 2 bases to trimming and J lost 2 bases, with 11 bases between them. Germline V gene data show CDR1 as SGHRS and CDR2 as YFSETQ. This CDR3 contains 14 residues. CDR3 bases: TGCGCCAGCAGCTTCTCCGCAGGGACCTACGAGCAGTACTTC. Encoded protein: CASSFSAGTYEQYF.

The V and J genes are TRBV7-9 and TRBJ1-5, with a possible D match to TRBD1 (6 bases). This CDR3 is 15 amino acids long. CDR1 and CDR2 (germline): SEHNR, FQNEAQ (reference sequence). The ends were cut back, 8 bases at V and 1 base at J, with 15 bases in the middle. The CDR3 DNA is TGTGCCAGCGGGGCGGGGGCGGGAAGCAATCAGCCCCAGCATTTT. It specifies CASGAGAGSNQPQHF.

The J gene is TRBJ2-5, the V gene TRBV27; 8 bases are a match to TRBD2. V shed 2 bases and J 7 bases; nucleotides not matched to a gene: 9. The CDR3 spans 15 residues. Germline CDR1 reads MNHEY; CDR2 reads SMNVEV (reference sequence). CDR3 DNA sequence: TGTGCCAGCAGTTTAAGTACGGGGGGGGCGGGGACCCAGTACTTC. This encodes CASSLSTGGAGTQYF.

The chain couples TRBV18 to TRBJ2-1; D is possibly TRBD1 (5 bases). Germline CDR1 and CDR2: KGHSH and LQKENI. Trimming pared 1 base from V and 10 bases from J, leaving 11 bases between. The CDR3 consists of 13 residues. CDR3 region: CASSPLVQDEQFF. As DNA, the CDR3 is TGTGCCAGCTCACCACTTGTACAGGACGAGCAGTTCTTC. Based on the CDR3 plus reference TRBV18 and TRBJ2-1, the full variable domain is NAGVMQNPRHLVRRRGQEARLRCSPMKGHSHVYWYRQLPEEGLKFMVYLQKENIIDESGMPKERFSAEFPKEGPSILRIQQVVRGDSAAYFCASSPLVQDEQFFGPGTRLTVL.

The chain combines TRBV30 with TRBJ1-2; 8 nucleotides align to TRBD1. Germline CDR1 and CDR2: GTSNPN and SVGIG (reference sequence). CDR3 length: 14 amino acids. V was pared by 4 bases and J by 3 bases, with 7 bases of the junction left unmatched. The CDR3 region is CAWNSGQGYYGYTF. The CDR3 nucleotides read TGTGCCTGGAATTCCGGACAGGGATACTATGGCTACACCTTC.

With regard to this clone: Relative to the germline gene, one junction end is altered; a read error may explain this. This chain uses TRBV7-9 with TRBJ2-2; D unresolved. CDR3 length equals 12 residues. Germline V gene lookup returns CDR1 SEHNR and CDR2 FQNEAQ (reference sequence). CDR3 sequence reads: CSSSSSVGELFF. The DNA of the CDR3 is TGTTCCAGCAGCTCCAGCGTCGGGGAGCTGTTTTTT.

The V call is TRBV4-3, the J call TRBJ2-6; TRBD1 is a possible D gene (5 bases). The CDR3 is 16 residues long. V lost 1 base, J lost 5 bases, and 12 bases lay in between. CDR1 LGHNA and CDR2 YSLEER come from the germline V gene. CDR3 in DNA: TGCGCCAGCAGCCAAGTTAGGGGCAGTCGGGCCAACGTCCTGACTTTC. Translating it yields CASSQVRGSRANVLTF.

CDR3: CASSSFVGVETQYF. The CDR3 nucleotides are TGTGCCAGCAGTTCCTTTGTGGGAGTAGAGACCCAGTACTTC. This chain joins TRBV6-5 and TRBJ2-5; D might be TRBD2 (5 bases). This CDR3 spans 14 amino acids. Per the germline V gene, CDR1 is MNHEY and CDR2 is SVGAGI. Between the trimmed V and J ends, which lost 4 bases and 4 bases, there was a span of 13 bases.